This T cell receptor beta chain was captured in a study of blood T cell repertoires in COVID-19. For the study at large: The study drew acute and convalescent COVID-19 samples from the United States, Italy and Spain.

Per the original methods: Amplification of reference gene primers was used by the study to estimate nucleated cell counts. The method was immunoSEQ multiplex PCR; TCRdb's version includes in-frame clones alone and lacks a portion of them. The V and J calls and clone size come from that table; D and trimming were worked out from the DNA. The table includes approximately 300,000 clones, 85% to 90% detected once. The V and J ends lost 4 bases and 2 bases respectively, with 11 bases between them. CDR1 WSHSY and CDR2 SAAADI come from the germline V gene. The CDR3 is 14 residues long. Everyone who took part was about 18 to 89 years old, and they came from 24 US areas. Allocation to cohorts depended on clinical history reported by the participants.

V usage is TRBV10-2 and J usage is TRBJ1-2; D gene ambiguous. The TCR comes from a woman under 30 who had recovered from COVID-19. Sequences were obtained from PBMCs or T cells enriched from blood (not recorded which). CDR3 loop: CASSAGGVNYGYTF. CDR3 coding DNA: TGCGCCAGCAGTGCGGGCGGGGTAAACTATGGCTACACCTTC.